This T cell receptor beta chain was observed in a study of T cells after yellow fever vaccination. Study results and limitations: The booster response re-showed most primary clones: around 97% CD4, 88% CD8.

This CDR3 comprises 12 residues. CDR1 and CDR2 from the germline V gene are SQVTM and ANQGSEA. 5'RACE template switching produced TCR cDNA carrying a universal primer site and UMIs. One entry per CDR3 protein, called by TCRdb with MiXCR from the 5' RACE reads. The profile covers about 130,000 distinct CDR3 sequences, with 6.6% appearing a single time and under 0.7% taken by the ten largest. This clonotype appeared many times. The antigen remains undetermined. The TCR was taken from a man younger than 45 who received the YFV17D yellow fever vaccine. The sequences come from CD4+ T cells sorted from PBMCs, collected 10 days after the yellow fever booster vaccination. V and J are TRBV29-1 and TRBJ2-6, with D uncertain. Written as DNA, the CDR3 is TGCAGTTACAGCTCTGGGGCCAACGTCCTGACTTTC. Amino acids: CSYSSGANVLTF.